These 19 T cell receptor beta chains share one sample of origin, sequenced in a study of T cell responses to AZD1222 COVID-19 vaccine. Libraries were prepared by immunoSEQ multiplex PCR; TCRdb keeps only in-frame clonotypes and omits some of them. Among around 100,000 clones listed, roughly 80% were seen once. Here the sequenced sample was peripheral blood, taken on day 0 of AZD1222 vaccination. The source of these receptors is an adult in good health.

This clone was picked up one time. This chain links TRBV6-6 with TRBJ1-5, with TRBD1 as a possible D gene (5 bases). V gave up 2 bases and J gave up 7 bases, with 12 bases separating them. Looked up from germline, CDR1 is MNHNY and CDR2 is SVGAGI (reference sequence). This CDR3 is built from 14 residues. The CDR3 here is CASSYGTGEQPQHF. The CDR3 nucleotides are TGTGCCAGCAGTTACGGGACGGGTGAACAGCCCCAGCATTTT.

In DNA form, the CDR3 reads TGTGCCAGCGCTGACTCCTTCACCATATATTTT. Its translation is CASADSFTIYF. The chain couples TRBV30 to TRBJ1-3; D is undetermined. V lost 8 bases and J lost 9, with 14 bases in between. In germline, CDR1 is GTSNPN, CDR2 SVGIG (reference sequence). The CDR3 contains 11 residues.

V is TRBV24-1 and J is TRBJ2-1; TRBD1 matches 11 bases. This CDR3 spans 16 amino acids. V shed 4 bases, J shed 6 bases, and the junction held 7 bases outside the gene matches. Germline assignment: CDR1 KGHDR and CDR2 SFDVKD. CDR3 nucleotides: TGTGCCACCAGTGACTCCGGGACAGGGGGGTTCAATGAGCAGTTCTTC. Translation gives CATSDSGTGGFNEQFF.

This clone appeared a few times. The chain is built from TRBV28 and TRBJ1-5; no reliable D call. The CDR3 runs to 15 residues. Germline CDR1 is MDHEN and CDR2 is SYDVKM. Trimming removed 2 bases from V and 2 bases from J, with 10 bases in between. CDR3 sequence (DNA): TGTGCCAGCAGTTTAGGGTATGGACGCAATCAGCCCCAGCATTTT. Amino acid sequence: CASSLGYGRNQPQHF.

V is TRBV5-5 and J is TRBJ1-4; D remains unclear. CDR3 size: 13 residues. V gave up 1 base and J gave up 5 bases, with 6 bases separating them. From germline, CDR1 is SGHKS and CDR2 YYEKEE (reference sequence). CDR3 sequence: CASSLPTNEKLFF. CDR3 nucleotide sequence: TGTGCCAGCAGCTTGCCGACAAATGAAAAACTGTTTTTT.

J is TRBJ2-7 and V is TRBV3-1 (or the pseudogene TRBV3-2); D unresolved. This CDR3 contains 12 residues. V lost 0 bases and J lost 4, with 4 bases in between. Germline CDR1 LGHDT, CDR2 YNNKEL (reference sequence). The CDR3 protein is CASSQDRYEQYF. The CDR3 nucleotides are TGTGCCAGCAGCCAAGATCGGTACGAGCAGTACTTC.

The chain has TRBV7-2 and TRBJ2-7; D is unresolved. V lost 3 bases, J lost 0 bases, and 12 bases lay in between. Per germline, CDR1 SGHTA and CDR2 FQGNSA. This CDR3 contains 15 residues. CDR3 residues: CASSFSSGSSYEQYV. The CDR3 nucleotides are TGTGCCAGCAGCTTTAGTTCCGGAAGCTCCTACGAGCAGTACGTC.

CDR3 residues: CASSDQGRGRANYGYTF. CDR3 sequence (DNA): TGTGCCAGCAGTGATCAGGGCCGTGGCCGGGCTAACTATGGCTACACCTTC. This rearrangement joins TRBV28 to TRBJ1-2, with D perhaps TRBD1 (5 bases). With 5 bases removed from V and 0 bases from J, the gap between germline ends came to 19 bases. This CDR3 has 17 amino acids. The germline V gene has CDR1 MDHEN and CDR2 SYDVKM.

Points on this clone: The sample carries other DNA sequences with the same CDR3. J is TRBJ1-3 and V is TRBV20-1, with D uncertain. This CDR3 has 11 residues. V was clipped by 6 bases and J by 4 bases, with 7 bases between them. The germline V gene has CDR1 DFQATT and CDR2 SNEGSKA (reference sequence). DNA of the CDR3: TGCAGTGCCCGCGCCGGAAACACCATATATTTT. It codes for CSARAGNTIYF.

This rearrangement joins TRBV5-1 to TRBJ1-1; possibly TRBD1 for D (6 bases). CDR3 length: 15 amino acids. V was shortened by 3 bases and J by 1 base, with 13 bases between the two germline ends. Germline V gene sequence: CDR1 SGHRS, CDR2 YFSETQ. The CDR3 sequence: CASSSEPTGNTEAFF. The CDR3 nucleotides are TGCGCCAGCAGCTCAGAACCGACAGGGAACACTGAAGCTTTCTTT.

The chain employs TRBV13 and TRBJ2-4; D not resolved. The CDR3 extends over 14 amino acids. The germline CDR1 and CDR2 sequences are PRHDT and FYEKMQ (reference sequence). The V gene lost 0 bases and the J gene lost 7 bases, with 10 bases spanning the gap. The CDR3 DNA reads TGTGCCAGCAGCTTAGGGGGGTACGGTAACATTCAGTACTTC. Amino acids: CASSLGGYGNIQYF.

This clone was counted once. The chain combines TRBV6-5 with TRBJ1-5; D gene unclear. Germline assignment: CDR1 MNHEY and CDR2 SVGAGI. CDR3 length: 15 residues. Trimming removed 6 bases at V and 2 bases at J, with 14 bases between. CDR3 sequence (DNA): TGTGCCAGCAGGAGGGATTTGGAGGGCAATCAGCCCCAGCATTTT. Translated: CASRRDLEGNQPQHF.

This chain uses TRBV10-3 with TRBJ2-3; 8 nucleotides match TRBD2. Trimming at V came to 7 bases and at J to 7 bases, leaving 4 bases not matched to a gene. The CDR3 covers 12 residues. Germline V gene data show CDR1 as ENHRY and CDR2 as SYGVKD. The chain's CDR3 is CAITSGGYTQYF. CDR3 sequence (DNA): TGTGCCATCACCAGCGGGGGCTATACGCAGTATTTT.

This chain links TRBV6-5 with TRBJ1-2, with 10 nucleotides matching TRBD1. Looked up from germline, CDR1 is MNHEY and CDR2 is SVGAGI. V lost 10 bases and J lost 6; bases outside the gene matches: 14. The CDR3 has 15 amino acids. CDR3 coding DNA: TGTGCCACCTCCCCGGGACAGGGGTTTCGTCATGGCTACACCTTC. Protein: CATSPGQGFRHGYTF.

V usage is TRBV6-5 and J usage is TRBJ2-5, with D maybe TRBD1 (5 bases). Trimming stripped 0 bases from V and 5 bases from J, with 13 bases between. CDR1 MNHEY and CDR2 SVGAGI come from the germline V gene. CDR3 length: 15 amino acids. Here the CDR3 reads CASSYSPQGRETQYF. The CDR3 nucleotides are TGTGCCAGCAGTTACTCGCCGCAGGGTCGGGAGACCCAGTACTTC.

The rearrangement joins TRBV6-5 to TRBJ2-7; 7 nucleotides line up with TRBD2. CDR3 length: 15 amino acids. V lost 5 bases, J lost 6 bases, and 13 bases stayed unmatched. Germline V gene sequence: CDR1 MNHEY, CDR2 SVGAGI. CDR3 region: CASSKFGGRAPEQYF. CDR3 DNA: TGTGCCAGCAGTAAATTCGGTGGGAGGGCCCCCGAGCAGTACTTC.

This clone was picked up one time. The chain joins TRBV7-2 to TRBJ2-1; 8 nucleotides line up with TRBD2. J gave up 9 bases and V 1 base, and 8 bases lay outside the gene matches. Germline CDR1 reads SGHTA; CDR2 reads FQGNSA. This CDR3 has 15 residues. Here the CDR3 reads CASSLVQKAGVEQFF. CDR3 nucleotides: TGTGCCAGCAGCTTAGTTCAGAAAGCGGGGGTTGAGCAGTTCTTC.

The chain recombines TRBV6-5 with TRBJ1-5; no firm D call. Germline lookup yields CDR1 MNHEY and CDR2 SVGAGI. The V end was cut by 0 bases, the J end by 0 bases, with 6 bases between. The CDR3 contains 15 residues. DNA for the CDR3: TGTGCCAGCAGTTACTCCGGTTTTAGCAATCAGCCCCAGCATTTT. Translation: CASSYSGFSNQPQHF.

This clone appeared a single time. The chain combines TRBV6-2 or TRBV6-3 with TRBJ2-3; the D is unclear. Trimming cost V 6 bases and J 2 bases, with 6 bases left between them. The CDR3 totals 12 residues. Germline CDR1 MNHEY, CDR2 SVGEGT. CDR3 nucleotides: TGTGCCAGCAGCCGAATCACAGATACGCAGTATTTT. The encoded protein is CASSRITDTQYF.